This passage covers 3 T cell receptor beta chains from one sample sequenced in a study of blood T cell repertoires in COVID-19. Sequencing used immunoSEQ multiplex PCR; TCRdb keeps in-frame clones, though not all of them. The table includes about 180,000 clones, 80% to 90% detected once. The sample consisted of peripheral blood. Every receptor here comes from a man aged 60 to 75 with acute or convalescent COVID-19.

Regarding this clone: A junction end diverges from the germline sequence, so it may reflect a read error. V gene TRBV7-7 combines with J gene TRBJ2-7, with TRBD1 matching 10 bases. There are 13 residues in the CDR3. Germline lookup yields CDR1 SSHAT and CDR2 FNYEAQ (reference sequence). The CDR3 nucleotides read TGTGCTAGCAGCCGGGACAGGGGAGACGAGCAGTACTTC. Amino acids: CASSRDRGDEQYF.

This sequence joins TRBV19 and TRBJ1-4; TRBD1 might be the D (6 bases). This CDR3 is built from 16 residues. Germline assignment: CDR1 LNHDA and CDR2 SQIVND (reference sequence). V lost 4 bases and J 0 bases, leaving 12 bases between the germline ends. The CDR3 region has the DNA TGTGCCAGTAGTAGGTGGACAGAGACAACTAATGAAAAACTGTTTTTT. Translated: CASSRWTETTNEKLFF. Looking up the rest from reference TRBV19 and TRBJ1-4 gives the full variable domain: DGGITQSPKYLFRKEGQNVTLSCEQNLNHDAMYWYRQDPGQGLRLIYYSQIVNDFQKGDIAEGYSVSREKKESFPLTVTSAQKNPTAFYLCASSRWTETTNEKLFFGSGTQLSVL.

This chain connects TRBV15 to TRBJ1-1; D possibly corresponds to TRBD1 (5 bases). The CDR3 extends over 15 amino acids. Germline CDR1 is LNHNV and CDR2 is YYDKDF (reference sequence). Between the trimmed V and J ends, which lost 3 bases and 1 base, there was a span of 12 bases. CDR3 DNA sequence: TGTGCCACCAGCAGGACGACAGCCGCGAACACTGAAGCTTTCTTT. Translating it yields CATSRTTAANTEAFF.